Sequencing of this T cell receptor (beta chain) was carried out in a study of early T cells in non-severe SARS-CoV-2 infection. As for the study in general: The chains were unpaired, and the sequenced material was bulk RNA from unsorted whole blood. The study's findings and limits: There was a bias toward anti-spike CD8 responses in VDJdb matching, which missed private and CD4 specificities.

Trimming left V 2 bases short and J 0 bases short, with 14 bases between. The CDR3 loop spans 16 amino acids. The germline gives CDR1 MNHEY, CDR2 SVGAGI. This clonotype was detected only a few times. Its antigen is not known. Tagging with unique molecular identifiers was applied to individual cDNA molecules. Each CDR3 protein is one row after TCRdb ran MiXCR on the 5' RACE reads. The table lists 55,000 to 80,000 distinct CDR3 sequences, roughly 12% of them singletons. This chain connects TRBV6-5 to TRBJ2-7, with D perhaps matching TRBD1 (6 bases). Source: whole blood, taken at baseline. The receptor comes from an adult who was a healthcare worker with PCR-confirmed SARS-CoV-2 infection or an uninfected control (not recorded which). CDR3 region: CASSYIRTASSYEQYF. CDR3 nucleotides: TGTGCCAGCAGTTACATACGGACAGCGAGCTCCTACGAGCAGTACTTC.